Each of the 10 T cell receptor beta chains below was sequenced from the same sample in a study of blood T cell repertoires in COVID-19 (TCRdb year 2020). Receptor amplification or capture employed the immunoSEQ multiplex PCR assay. Sourced from immuneACCESS, this table was stored by TCRdb with only in-frame sequences that have V and J called. A share of the clones is absent; for the studies checked, an unresolved V gene accounts for under half, and the remainder has no known explanation. The table for this sample lists over 70,000 clones; 91% of them were counted only once. The ten largest clones add up to 2.6% of the sample. What was sequenced was peripheral blood. These receptors all come from a man aged 45 to 65 with COVID-19, enrolled during active disease.

The rearrangement links TRBV5-1 to TRBJ2-2, with 9 nucleotides matching TRBD1. This CDR3 contains 16 residues. After removal of 4 bases from V and 7 bases from J, the junction contained 11 bases not matched to a gene. Per the germline V gene, CDR1 is SGHRS and CDR2 is YFSETQ. The CDR3 region has the DNA TGCGCCAGCAGCCTGTTGGGACAGGGCTCTATCGGGGAGCTGTTTTTT. It is translated as CASSLLGQGSIGELFF. Full variable domain (outside the CDR3, taken from reference TRBV5-1 and TRBJ2-2): KAGVTQTPRYLIKTRGQQVTLSCSPISGHRSVSWYQQTPGQGLQFLFEYFSETQRNKGNFPGRFSGRQFSNSRSEMNVSTLELGDSALYLCASSLLGQGSIGELFFGEGSRLTVL.

The J gene is TRBJ1-1, the V gene TRBV19; maybe TRBD1 (5 bases). The germline V gene encodes CDR1 LNHDA and CDR2 SQIVND (reference sequence). The CDR3 sequence is 15 residues long. Trimming pared 3 bases from V and 0 bases from J, leaving 11 bases between. The CDR3 loop is CASSIGADLNTEAFF. CDR3 nucleotides: TGTGCCAGTAGTATTGGGGCAGATCTGAACACTGAAGCTTTCTTT.

This chain links TRBV4-2 with TRBJ2-5; 9 nucleotides align to TRBD1. This CDR3 has 15 amino acids. Germline-derived CDR1 and CDR2 are LGHNA and YNFKEQ. J lost 3 bases, V lost 0 bases, and 2 bases had no gene match. CDR3 residues: CASSQEGQGKETQYF. CDR3 in DNA: TGTGCCAGCAGCCAAGAGGGACAGGGAAAAGAGACCCAGTACTTC.

V and J are TRBV9 and TRBJ1-3; D gene ambiguous. Germline V gene sequence: CDR1 SGDLS, CDR2 YYNGEE. Trimming removed 0 bases at V and 0 bases at J, with 7 bases between. This CDR3 has 15 amino acids. CDR3 bases: TGTGCCAGCAGCGTAGGTGTCAACTCTGGAAACACCATATATTTT. It specifies CASSVGVNSGNTIYF.

V gene TRBV5-1 combines with J gene TRBJ2-7, with TRBD1 identical over 8 bases. CDR3 length equals 17 residues. Germline CDR1 SGHRS, CDR2 YFSETQ. Trimming removed 0 bases from V and 5 bases from J; junction bases left unmatched: 13. In DNA, the CDR3 is TGCGCCAGCAGCTTGGGCCATCCCCTCAGGGGGCAGGACGAGCAGTACTTC. The encoded protein is CASSLGHPLRGQDEQYF.

The chain recombines TRBV4-1 with TRBJ1-2; TRBD1 agrees at 9 bases. Germline CDR1 is MGHRA and CDR2 is YSYEKL. The CDR3 is 16 residues long. Germline trimming cut 2 bases from V and 8 bases from J; bases unmatched to any gene: 12. The CDR3: CASSQTGDRASGGYTF. In nucleotides, the CDR3 is TGCGCCAGCAGCCAAACCGGGGACAGGGCCTCGGGGGGCTACACCTTC.

This clone appeared once. The chain links TRBV10-2 to TRBJ1-5; 8 nucleotides align to TRBD1. V lost 2 bases, J lost 5 bases, and 2 bases stayed unmatched. CDR3 size: 14 residues. Germline CDR1 and CDR2: WSHSY and SAAADI. The CDR3 coding sequence is TGCGCCAGCAGTGAGCCAGGGGGCCATCAGCCCCAGCATTTT. It yields the protein CASSEPGGHQPQHF.

This chain links TRBV3-1 (or the pseudogene TRBV3-2) with TRBJ2-1; TRBD2 matches at 9 bases. CDR1 and CDR2 from the germline V gene are LGHDT and YNNKEL (reference sequence). With 4 bases clipped from V and 9 bases from J, the junction kept 10 bases outside the gene matches. This CDR3 region has 15 residues. The CDR3 loop is CASSLPGREGPEQFF. The CDR3 coding sequence is TGTGCCAGCAGCCTCCCCGGGCGGGAGGGCCCTGAGCAGTTCTTC.

The rearrangement uses TRBV21-1 and TRBJ2-7; the table names TRBD2, a call not compared with the DNA. TRBV21-1 is a pseudogene. This CDR3 is built from 17 residues. In DNA, the CDR3 is TGTGCCAGCAGCAAATGTAACGTAGCCCGTAGCTCCTACGAGCAGTACGTC. This translates into CASSKCNVARSSYEQYV.

Points on this clone: The same CDR3 also results from other DNA sequences found in this sample. This CDR3 is CASSLLAGGNNEQFF. The CDR3 DNA follows: TGTGCCAGCAGCTTACTAGCGGGAGGCAACAATGAGCAGTTCTTC. The rearrangement links TRBV7-3 to TRBJ2-1, with 11 bases fitting TRBD2. Germline values: CDR1 SGHTA, CDR2 FQGTGA. V was clipped by 2 bases and J by 5 bases; unmatched bases: 2. The CDR3 contains 15 residues.